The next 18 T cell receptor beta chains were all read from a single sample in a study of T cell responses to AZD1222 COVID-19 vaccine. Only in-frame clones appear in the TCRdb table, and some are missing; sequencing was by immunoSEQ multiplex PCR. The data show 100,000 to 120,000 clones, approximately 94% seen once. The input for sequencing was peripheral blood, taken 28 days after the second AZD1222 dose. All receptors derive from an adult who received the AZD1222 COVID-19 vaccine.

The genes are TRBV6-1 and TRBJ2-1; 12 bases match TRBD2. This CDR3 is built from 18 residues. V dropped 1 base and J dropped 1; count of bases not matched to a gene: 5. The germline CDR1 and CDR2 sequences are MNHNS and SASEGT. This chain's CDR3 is CASSEGRLAGDSYNEQFF. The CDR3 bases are TGTGCCAGCAGTGAAGGGAGACTAGCGGGAGATTCCTACAATGAGCAGTTCTTC.

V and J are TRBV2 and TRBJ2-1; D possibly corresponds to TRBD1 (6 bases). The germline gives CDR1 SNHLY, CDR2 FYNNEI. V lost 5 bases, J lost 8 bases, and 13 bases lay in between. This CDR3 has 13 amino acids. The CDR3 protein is CASSPTGFHEQFF. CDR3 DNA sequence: TGTGCCAGCAGTCCCACAGGGTTCCATGAGCAGTTCTTC.

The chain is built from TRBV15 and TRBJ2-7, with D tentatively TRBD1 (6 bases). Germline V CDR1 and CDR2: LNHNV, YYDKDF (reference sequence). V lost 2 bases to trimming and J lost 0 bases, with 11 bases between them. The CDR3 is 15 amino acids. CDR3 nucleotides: TGTGCCACCAGCAGACAGGGGTCCAGCTCCTACGAGCAGTACTTC. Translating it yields CATSRQGSSSYEQYF. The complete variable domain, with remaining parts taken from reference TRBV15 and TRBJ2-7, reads DAMVIQNPRYQVTQFGKPVTLSCSQTLNHNVMYWYQQKSSQAPKLLFHYYDKDFNNEADTPDNFQSRRPNTSFCFLDIRSPGLGDTAMYLCATSRQGSSSYEQYFGPGTRLTVT.

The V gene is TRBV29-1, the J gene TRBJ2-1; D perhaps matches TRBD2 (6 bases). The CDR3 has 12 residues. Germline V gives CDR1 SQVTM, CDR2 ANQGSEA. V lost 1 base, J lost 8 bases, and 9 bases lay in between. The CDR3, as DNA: TGCAGCGTTGAAGTAACTAGCTATGAGCAGTTCTTC. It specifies CSVEVTSYEQFF.

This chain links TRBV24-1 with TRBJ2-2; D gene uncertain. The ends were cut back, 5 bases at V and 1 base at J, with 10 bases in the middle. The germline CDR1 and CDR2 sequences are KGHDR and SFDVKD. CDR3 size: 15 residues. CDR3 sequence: CATSGQWMNTGELFF. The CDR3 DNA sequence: TGTGCCACCAGTGGGCAGTGGATGAACACCGGGGAGCTGTTTTTT.

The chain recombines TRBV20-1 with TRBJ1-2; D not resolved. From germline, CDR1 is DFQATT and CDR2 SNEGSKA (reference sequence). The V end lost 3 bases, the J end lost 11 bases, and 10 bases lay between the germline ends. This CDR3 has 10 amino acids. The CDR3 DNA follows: TGCAGTGCTAGCTTAGACGGGTACACCTTC. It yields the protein CSASLDGYTF.

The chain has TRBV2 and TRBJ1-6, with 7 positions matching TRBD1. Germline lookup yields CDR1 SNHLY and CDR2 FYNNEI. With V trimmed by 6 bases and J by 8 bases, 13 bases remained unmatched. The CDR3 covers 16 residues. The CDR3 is CASSPRQGGWDSPLHF. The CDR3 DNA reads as TGTGCCAGCAGCCCTAGACAGGGAGGGTGGGATTCACCCCTCCACTTT.

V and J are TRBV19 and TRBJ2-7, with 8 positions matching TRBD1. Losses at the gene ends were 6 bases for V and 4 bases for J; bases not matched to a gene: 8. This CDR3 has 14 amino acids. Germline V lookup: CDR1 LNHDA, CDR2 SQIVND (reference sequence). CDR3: CASRSPDRVYEQYF. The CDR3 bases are TGTGCCAGTAGAAGCCCGGACAGGGTATACGAGCAGTACTTC.

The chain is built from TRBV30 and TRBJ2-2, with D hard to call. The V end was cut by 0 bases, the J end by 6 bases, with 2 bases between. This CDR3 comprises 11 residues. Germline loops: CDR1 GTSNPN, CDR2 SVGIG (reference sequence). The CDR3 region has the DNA TGTGCCTGGAGTGTACCCGGGGAGCTGTTTTTT. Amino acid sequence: CAWSVPGELFF.

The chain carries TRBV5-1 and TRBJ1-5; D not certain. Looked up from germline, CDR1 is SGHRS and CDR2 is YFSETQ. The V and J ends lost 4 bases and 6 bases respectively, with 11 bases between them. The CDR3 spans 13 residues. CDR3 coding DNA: TGCGCCAGCAGCCGGCAGGCGGGTCAGCCCCAGCATTTT. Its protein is CASSRQAGQPQHF.

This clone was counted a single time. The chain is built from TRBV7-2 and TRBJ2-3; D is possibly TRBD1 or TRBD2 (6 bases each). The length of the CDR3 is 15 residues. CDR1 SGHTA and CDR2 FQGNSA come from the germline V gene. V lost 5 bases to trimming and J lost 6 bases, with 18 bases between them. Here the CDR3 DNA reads TGTGCCAGCAGCCTGCTCGGGGGCCGGGGGGATACGCAGTATTTT. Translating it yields CASSLLGGRGDTQYF. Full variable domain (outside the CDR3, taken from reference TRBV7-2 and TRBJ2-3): GAGVSQSPSNKVTEKGKDVELRCDPISGHTALYWYRQSLGQGLEFLIYFQGNSAPDKSGLPSDRFSAERTGGSVSTLTIQRTQQEDSAVYLCASSLLGGRGDTQYFGPGTRLTVL.

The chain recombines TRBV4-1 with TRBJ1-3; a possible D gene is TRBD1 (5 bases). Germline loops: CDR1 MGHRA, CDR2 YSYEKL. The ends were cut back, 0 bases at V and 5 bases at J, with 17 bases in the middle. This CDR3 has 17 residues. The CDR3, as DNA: TGCGCCAGCAGCCAAGATATGGGGGGGGATCTCCGAAACACCATATATTTT. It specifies CASSQDMGGDLRNTIYF.

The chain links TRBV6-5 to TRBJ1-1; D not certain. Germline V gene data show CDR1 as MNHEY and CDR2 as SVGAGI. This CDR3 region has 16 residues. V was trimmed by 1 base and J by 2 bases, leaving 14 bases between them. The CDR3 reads CASSYYRGRKNTEAFF. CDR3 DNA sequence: TGTGCCAGCAGTTACTACCGCGGACGGAAAAACACTGAAGCTTTCTTT.

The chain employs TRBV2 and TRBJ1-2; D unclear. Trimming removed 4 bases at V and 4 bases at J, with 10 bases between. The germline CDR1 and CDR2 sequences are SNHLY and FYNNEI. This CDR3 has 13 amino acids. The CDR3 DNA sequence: TGTGCCAGCAGTGCGGACGGATTCTATGGCTACACCTTC. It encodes CASSADGFYGYTF. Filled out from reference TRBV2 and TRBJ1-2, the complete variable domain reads EPEVTQTPSHQVTQMGQEVILRCVPISNHLYFYWYRQILGQKVEFLVSFYNNEISEKSEIFDDQFSVERPDGSNFTLKIRSTKLEDSAMYFCASSADGFYGYTFGSGTRLTVV.

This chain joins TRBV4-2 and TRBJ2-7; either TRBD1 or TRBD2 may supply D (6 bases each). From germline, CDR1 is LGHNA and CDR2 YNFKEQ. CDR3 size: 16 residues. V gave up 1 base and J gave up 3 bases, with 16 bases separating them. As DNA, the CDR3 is TGTGCCAGCAGCCAAGTGAAGGTACAGGGACTCTACGAGCAGTACTTC. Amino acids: CASSQVKVQGLYEQYF.

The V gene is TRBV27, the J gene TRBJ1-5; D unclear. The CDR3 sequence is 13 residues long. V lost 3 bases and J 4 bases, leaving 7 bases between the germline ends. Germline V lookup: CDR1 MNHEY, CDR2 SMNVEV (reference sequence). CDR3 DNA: TGTGCCAGCAGTTTTGTGGGGAATCAGCCCCAGCATTTT. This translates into CASSFVGNQPQHF.

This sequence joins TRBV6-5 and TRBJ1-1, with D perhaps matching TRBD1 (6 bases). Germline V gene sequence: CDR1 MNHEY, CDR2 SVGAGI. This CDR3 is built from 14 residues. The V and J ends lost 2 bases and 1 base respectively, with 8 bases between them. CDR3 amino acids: CASSYDRRNTEAFF. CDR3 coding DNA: TGTGCCAGCAGTTACGACAGGCGGAACACTGAAGCTTTCTTT.

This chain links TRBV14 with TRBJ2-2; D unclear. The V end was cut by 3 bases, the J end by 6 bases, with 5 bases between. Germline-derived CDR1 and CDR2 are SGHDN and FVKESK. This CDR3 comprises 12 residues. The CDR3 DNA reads TGTGCCAGCAGCCACGGGTCCGGGGAGCTGTTTTTT. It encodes CASSHGSGELFF. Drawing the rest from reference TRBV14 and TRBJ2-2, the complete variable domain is EAGVTQFPSHSVIEKGQTVTLRCDPISGHDNLYWYRRVMGKEIKFLLHFVKESKQDESGMPNNRFLAERTGGTYSTLKVQPAELEDSGVYFCASSHGSGELFFGEGSRLTVL.